These 13 T cell receptor beta chains were all obtained from the same sample, sequenced in a study of blood T cell repertoires in COVID-19. Clones were read by immunoSEQ multiplex PCR, and TCRdb kept only the in-frame ones, dropping some. The sample carries roughly 250,000 clones, around 83% recorded once. The sequenced sample was peripheral blood. Receptors were obtained from an older woman with active or convalescent COVID-19.

The genes are TRBV7-8 and TRBJ1-2; no clear D gene. The CDR3 has 12 residues. CDR1 is SGHVS, CDR2 FQNEAQ, per germline. Deletions cut 5 bases from V and 8 bases from J, with 12 bases between. The CDR3 is CASSPTSVGYTF. CDR3 sequence (DNA): TGTGCCAGCAGCCCCACAAGTGTGGGCTACACCTTC.

The J gene is TRBJ2-7, the V gene TRBV10-3; 11 bases line up with TRBD1. This CDR3 is 12 amino acids long. Unmatched junction bases numbered 2, after V lost 8 bases and J lost 5 bases. Per germline, CDR1 ENHRY and CDR2 SYGVKD. The CDR3 region has the DNA TGTGCCATCGGACAGGGGGCGGACGAGCAGTACTTC. Translation: CAIGQGADEQYF.

The sample holds one count of this clone. This sequence joins TRBV6-5 and TRBJ1-5; D is uncertain. With 5 bases removed from V and 4 bases from J, the gap between germline ends came to 6 bases. In germline, CDR1 is MNHEY, CDR2 SVGAGI. This CDR3 is built from 12 residues. The CDR3 protein is CASSPSNQPQHF. DNA for the CDR3: TGTGCCAGCAGTCCGAGTAATCAGCCCCAGCATTTT.

This clone was detected only once. The V gene is TRBV5-4, the J gene TRBJ1-4, with 7 positions matching TRBD1. The CDR3 is 14 residues long. J gave up 7 bases and V 0 bases, and 3 bases lay outside the gene matches. Germline V CDR1 and CDR2: SGHNT, YYREEE (reference sequence). The CDR3 bases are TGTGCCAGCAGCTTGGAACAGGGGCGTGAAAAACTGTTTTTT. This codes for CASSLEQGREKLFF.

This sequence joins TRBV5-1 and TRBJ2-2; D is perhaps TRBD2 (5 bases). The CDR3 length is 13 residues. CDR1 is SGHRS and CDR2 is YFSETQ in the germline V gene. Trimming took off 0 bases at V and 5 bases at J, with 5 bases between the two ends. This CDR3 reads CASSLAGTGELFF. The CDR3 region has the DNA TGCGCCAGCAGCTTGGCGGGAACCGGGGAGCTGTTTTTT.

The chain employs TRBV6-5 and TRBJ1-1, with D perhaps matching TRBD1 (6 bases). The CDR3 is 15 amino acids. The germline V gene encodes CDR1 MNHEY and CDR2 SVGAGI. Trimming cost V 6 bases and J 0 bases, with 14 bases left between them. CDR3 in amino acids: CASSLWTDMNTEAFF. The CDR3, as DNA: TGTGCCAGCAGCCTTTGGACAGACATGAACACTGAAGCTTTCTTT.

This chain connects TRBV9 to TRBJ2-5; 11 bases agree with TRBD2. Germline lookup yields CDR1 SGDLS and CDR2 YYNGEE. The CDR3 is 16 residues long. V dropped 0 bases and J dropped 5; count of bases not matched to a gene: 6. The CDR3 nucleotides are TGTGCCAGCAGCGTAGCCGCGTCTAGCGGGGGGGAGACCCAGTACTTC. Its translation is CASSVAASSGGETQYF.

The genes are TRBV27 and TRBJ1-5; perhaps TRBD1 as D (5 bases). CDR1 is MNHEY and CDR2 is SMNVEV in the germline V gene (reference sequence). The V gene lost 2 bases and the J gene lost 3 bases, with 14 bases spanning the gap. The CDR3 is 16 amino acids. CDR3 protein: CASSLGSTAHNQPQHF. For the CDR3, the DNA is TGTGCCAGCAGTTTAGGGTCGACAGCCCACAATCAGCCCCAGCATTTT.

The rearrangement links TRBV3-1 (or the pseudogene TRBV3-2) to TRBJ1-4, with a tentative D call TRBD1 (5 bases). The CDR3 covers 15 residues. Deletions cut 0 bases from V and 4 bases from J, with 9 bases between. Germline V gene data show CDR1 as LGHDT and CDR2 as YNNKEL (reference sequence). CDR3 protein: CASSQEGGDNEKLFF. In DNA, the CDR3 is TGTGCCAGCAGCCAAGAGGGGGGGGATAATGAAAAACTGTTTTTT.

This chain connects TRBV5-5 to TRBJ1-3; D might be TRBD1 (6 bases). The CDR3 spans 15 residues. Trimming cost V 0 bases and J 2 bases, with 9 bases left between them. Germline lookup yields CDR1 SGHKS and CDR2 YYEKEE (reference sequence). In nucleotides, the CDR3 is TGTGCCAGCAGCTTGGGTGGGGGCACTGGAAACACCATATATTTT. Translating it yields CASSLGGGTGNTIYF.

The table lists this clone with a few counts. The chain combines TRBV19 with TRBJ1-1, with 9 nucleotides matching TRBD1. Germline V CDR1 and CDR2: LNHDA, SQIVND (reference sequence). Trimming at V came to 4 bases and at J to 12 bases, leaving 9 bases not matched to a gene. This CDR3 spans 13 amino acids. The CDR3 loop is CASSTTGGARSFF. The CDR3 DNA sequence: TGTGCCAGTAGTACTACAGGGGGCGCGAGATCTTTCTTT.

The chain combines TRBV28 with TRBJ1-2; D may be TRBD1 (5 bases). The CDR3 consists of 13 residues. With 6 bases removed from V and 6 bases from J, the gap between germline ends came to 14 bases. CDR1 and CDR2 from the germline V gene are MDHEN and SYDVKM. The CDR3 is CASRLTRADGYTF. Written as DNA, the CDR3 is TGTGCCAGCAGGCTAACCAGGGCGGATGGCTACACCTTC.

V gene TRBV2 combines with J gene TRBJ2-7; 11 nucleotides agree with TRBD2. The CDR3 runs 13 residues. CDR1 SNHLY and CDR2 FYNNEI come from the germline V gene. The V gene end was trimmed by 10 bases and the J gene end by 4 bases; junction bases not matched to a gene: 6. CDR3 residues: CANSGTSGYEQYF. The CDR3 bases are TGTGCCAACTCCGGGACTAGCGGATACGAGCAGTACTTC.